This T cell receptor (beta chain) is drawn from a study of blood T cell repertoires in COVID-19. Study-level background: Sites in the United States, Italy and Spain provided acute and convalescent COVID-19 samples. T cells, B-cell-depleted T cells, or PBMCs supplied cDNA or gDNA.

Ten or more counts support this clone. The repertoire was sequenced with immunoSEQ multiplex PCR; TCRdb's copy has only in-frame clones and lacks some. The sample lists around 100,000 clones; 90% were seen once. The CDR3 length is 16 residues. The germline V and J ends were trimmed by 0 bases and 0 bases, with 10 bases remaining between them. Per germline, CDR1 SGHRS and CDR2 YFSETQ. The sample taken for sequencing was peripheral blood. This chain uses TRBV5-1 with TRBJ2-1, with D perhaps matching TRBD2 (6 bases). The origin of this receptor is a man in his fifties with acute or convalescent COVID-19. CDR3 in amino acids: CASSLGYSGSYNEQFF. DNA of the CDR3: TGCGCCAGCAGCTTGGGGTATAGCGGCTCCTACAATGAGCAGTTCTTC.